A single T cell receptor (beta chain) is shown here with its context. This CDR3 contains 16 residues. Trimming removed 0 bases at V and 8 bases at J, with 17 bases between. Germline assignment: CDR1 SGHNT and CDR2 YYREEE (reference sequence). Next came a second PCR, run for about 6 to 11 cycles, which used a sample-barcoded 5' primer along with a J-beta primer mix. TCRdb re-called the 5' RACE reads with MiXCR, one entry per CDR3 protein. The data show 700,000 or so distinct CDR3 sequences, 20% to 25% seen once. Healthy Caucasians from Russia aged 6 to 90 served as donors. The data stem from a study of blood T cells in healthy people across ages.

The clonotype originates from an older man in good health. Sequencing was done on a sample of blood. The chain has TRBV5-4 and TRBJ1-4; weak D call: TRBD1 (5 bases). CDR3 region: CASSLGGRGRDEKLFF. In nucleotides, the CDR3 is TGTGCCAGCAGCTTGGGGGGCCGGGGTAGGGACGAAAAACTGTTTTTT.